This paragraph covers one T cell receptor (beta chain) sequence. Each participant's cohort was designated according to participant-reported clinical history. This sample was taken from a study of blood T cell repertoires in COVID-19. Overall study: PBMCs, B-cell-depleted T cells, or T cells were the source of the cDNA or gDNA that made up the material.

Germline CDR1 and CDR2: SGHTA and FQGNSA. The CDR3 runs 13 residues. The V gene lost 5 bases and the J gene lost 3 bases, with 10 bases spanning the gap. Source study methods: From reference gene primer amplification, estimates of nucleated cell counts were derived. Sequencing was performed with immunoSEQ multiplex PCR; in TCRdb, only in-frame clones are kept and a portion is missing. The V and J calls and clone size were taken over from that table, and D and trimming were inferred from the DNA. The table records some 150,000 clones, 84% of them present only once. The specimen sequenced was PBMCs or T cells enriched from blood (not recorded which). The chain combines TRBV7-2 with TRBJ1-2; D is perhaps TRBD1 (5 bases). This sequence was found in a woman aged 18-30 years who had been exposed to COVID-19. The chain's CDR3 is CASSTREDYGYTF. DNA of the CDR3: TGTGCCAGCAGCACCAGGGAGGACTATGGCTACACCTTC.